The present T cell receptor (beta chain) was sequenced within a study of neurological immune-mediated disorders. Synthesis of cDNA was performed by 5'RACE using 10-nucleotide random UMIs. A single record per CDR3 protein comes from TCRdb applying MiXCR to the 5' RACE reads. This sample carries tens of thousands of distinct CDR3 sequences, about a sixth of them seen once, and the ten largest clones take 15% to 17%. With 4 bases removed from V and 11 bases from J, the gap between germline ends came to 9 bases. The length of the CDR3 is 12 residues. Per the germline V gene, CDR1 is SNHLY and CDR2 is FYNNEI. This clonotype has only a few counts.

The chain couples TRBV2 to TRBJ1-6; no reliable D call. Specimen: PBMCs. The clonotype originates from a woman aged 40 to 50 in good health. The CDR3 region has the DNA TGTGCCAGCAGTGGGGCCCGCGCACCCCTCCACTTT. Translation: CASSGARAPLHF.